The clone carrying this TCR beta chain was picked up many times. Specified time point: newly diagnosed GD, antithyroid drugs for less than 3 months. After RNA was extracted from PBMCs, the TCR library was made from it. The sample comes from a study of regulatory T cells in long-lasting Graves disease. Trimming left V 5 bases short and J 7 bases short, with 12 bases between. The CDR3 is 14 amino acids. Library construction for TCR beta used iRepertoire HTBI primers and Arm-PCR of CDR3 regions. TCRdb reprocessed the multiplex PCR reads via MiXCR and lists one record per CDR3 protein. Here the sample spans some 460,000 distinct CDR3 sequences, roughly 17% being singletons. This sample also belongs to another study, concerning T cells in Graves' hyperthyroidism and ophthalmopathy. Per that paper: Newly diagnosed patients aged 18 to 65 had hyperthyroidism of under 2 months' duration.

V usage is TRBV12-3 or TRBV12-4 and J usage is TRBJ1-6; the D is unclear. The clonotype comes from a man aged 40-55 years with Graves disease. Sequenced material: peripheral blood mononuclear cells (PBMCs), taken at new diagnosis, from a patient treated with antithyroid drugs. This CDR3 reads CASSTRTENSPLHF. The CDR3 nucleotides are TGTGCCAGCAGTACACGGACGGAAAATTCACCCCTCCACTTT.